The T cell receptor (beta chain) described here comes from a study of T cells expressing NK-cell markers. In the study overall: Sorted CD3+CD56-NKG2C+, CD3+CD56+NKG2C- and CD3+CD56+NKG2C+ T cells were the source of the TCR beta repertoires. Study-level points and caveats: Nothing established the HCMV specificity of expanded NKG2C+ T cell clones.

As for this clonotype: Antigen: not known.

Germline CDR1 reads SEHNR; CDR2 reads FQNEAQ (reference sequence). The CDR3 totals 17 residues. TCRdb reprocessed the 5' RACE reads and reports one entry per CDR3 protein, with no DNA. The sample includes 140,000 or so distinct CDR3 sequences. The TCR comes from a man between 18 and 29 years old in good health. The sequencing input was blood T cells: a sorted CD56 or NKG2C T cell subset, CD4+ or CD8+ T cells, or bulk PBMC T cells (not recorded which). The J gene is TRBJ2-7, the V gene TRBV7-9; TCRdb's D gene call, TRBD2, goes unchecked for lack of DNA. CDR3: CASSTFGPGGSGDEQYF.